These 2 T cell receptor beta chains came from one sample sequenced in a study of blood T cell repertoires in COVID-19. Data came from immunoSEQ multiplex PCR; TCRdb stores just in-frame clones and leaves some out. The repertoire includes about 330,000 clones, over 80% of them detected once, and over 4.5% sits in the top ten. The source material was PBMCs or T cells enriched from blood (not recorded which). The receptors come from a young man who had recovered from COVID-19.

V is TRBV6-1 and J is TRBJ1-6; TRBD1 aligns across 7 bases. Per the germline V gene, CDR1 is MNHNS and CDR2 is SASEGT. The CDR3 sequence is 15 residues long. V was clipped by 2 bases and J by 6 bases; unmatched bases: 4. The chain's CDR3 is CASSETGVGNSPLHF. In nucleotides, the CDR3 is TGTGCCAGCAGTGAAACAGGGGTGGGTAATTCACCCCTCCACTTT.

V is TRBV29-1 and J is TRBJ2-2; tentatively, D is TRBD1 (5 bases). CDR1 and CDR2 from the germline V gene are SQVTM and ANQGSEA. The CDR3 consists of 14 residues. The V and J ends lost 4 bases and 6 bases respectively, with 15 bases between them. The CDR3 sequence: CSVAGQGKAGELFF. The CDR3 coding sequence is TGCAGCGTTGCCGGGCAGGGTAAAGCCGGGGAGCTGTTTTTT.